Presented here are 14 T cell receptor beta chains from one specimen sequenced in a study of OX40 agonist ivuxolimab in advanced cancers. The data were produced by immunoSEQ multiplex PCR, yet TCRdb's version contains in-frame clones alone and is incomplete. The sample carries almost 70,000 clones, about 89% recorded once. Sequenced here: CD4+ or CD8+ T cells sorted from blood, sampled in a trial of the OX40 agonist ivuxolimab. The receptors derive from an adult with an advanced solid tumor such as melanoma, head and neck, liver or kidney cancer.

The chain recombines TRBV9 with TRBJ2-1, with TRBD2 matching over 7 bases. Germline values: CDR1 SGDLS, CDR2 YYNGEE. The junction had 1 base not matched to a gene; V was cut back by 2 bases and J by 5 bases. This CDR3 has 13 amino acids. The CDR3 spells CASSVGGNNEQFF. CDR3 nucleotides: TGTGCCAGCAGCGTGGGGGGGAACAATGAGCAGTTCTTC.

The V call is TRBV9, the J call TRBJ2-3; no clear D. V shed 5 bases and J shed 4 bases, with 11 bases lying between them. This CDR3 is 13 amino acids long. Germline-derived CDR1 and CDR2 are SGDLS and YYNGEE. The CDR3 loop is CASSGRGPDTQYF. The CDR3 DNA sequence: TGTGCCAGCAGTGGCAGAGGCCCAGATACGCAGTATTTT.

The chain recombines TRBV20-1 with TRBJ2-3; no firm D call. This CDR3 has 11 residues. The germline V gene encodes CDR1 DFQATT and CDR2 SNEGSKA (reference sequence). CDR3 nucleotide sequence: TGCAGCACCCCGAGCACAGATACGCAGTATTTT. This encodes CSTPSTDTQYF.

This chain uses TRBV27 with TRBJ2-7; 9 bases match TRBD1. With 6 bases clipped from V and 2 bases from J, the junction kept 17 bases outside the gene matches. Germline lookup yields CDR1 MNHEY and CDR2 SMNVEV (reference sequence). The CDR3 runs 18 residues. In DNA, the CDR3 is TGTGCCAGCAGCCCTATGGCGGGGCCGGGACAGGGCACCTACGAGCAGTACTTC. Protein product: CASSPMAGPGQGTYEQYF.

The CDR3 protein is CARGLAVCSDTQYF. The CDR3 DNA reads TGTGCCAGAGGACTAGCGGTATGTTCTGATACGCAGTATTTT. The chain employs TRBV6-6 and TRBJ2-3; TRBD2 matches 10 bases. Trimming cost V 9 bases and J 6 bases; bases outside gene matches: 9. The CDR3 runs 14 residues. Looked up from germline, CDR1 is MNHNY and CDR2 is SVGAGI (reference sequence).

V and J are TRBV11-3 and TRBJ2-2; TRBD1 aligns across 8 bases. The CDR3 spans 15 residues. With 4 bases clipped from V and 5 bases from J, the junction kept 6 bases outside the gene matches. Germline values: CDR1 SGHNT, CDR2 YENEEA. The CDR3 DNA follows: TGTGCCAGCAGCTCCCAGGGGGCGGGGACCGGGGAGCTGTTTTTT. Translating it yields CASSSQGAGTGELFF.

The CDR3 is CASSPAYEQYF. The CDR3, as DNA: TGTGCCAGCAGCCCAGCCTACGAGCAGTACTTC. This sequence joins TRBV7-8 and TRBJ2-7; D not resolved. CDR3 length equals 11 residues. V shed 5 bases and J shed 2 bases, with 4 bases lying between them. Germline values: CDR1 SGHVS, CDR2 FQNEAQ.

V and J are TRBV6-1 and TRBJ1-5; D gene ambiguous. This CDR3 is 13 amino acids long. Per germline, CDR1 MNHNS and CDR2 SASEGT. V dropped 8 bases and J dropped 4 bases, with 12 bases sitting between them. CDR3 region: CASAEKHNQPQHF. CDR3 coding DNA: TGTGCCAGCGCCGAGAAGCATAATCAGCCCCAGCATTTT.

The chain carries TRBV28 and TRBJ1-1; D is ambiguous. The V end was cut by 6 bases, the J end by 4 bases, with 9 bases between. The CDR3 runs 12 residues. Germline loops: CDR1 MDHEN, CDR2 SYDVKM. The CDR3 loop reads CASSPLGTEAFF. The CDR3 coding sequence is TGTGCCAGCAGCCCCTTAGGCACTGAAGCTTTCTTT.

The chain is built from TRBV11-3 and TRBJ1-1; perhaps TRBD1 as D (6 bases). Germline loops: CDR1 SGHNT, CDR2 YENEEA. This CDR3 spans 13 amino acids. V gave up 4 bases and J gave up 6 bases, with 12 bases separating them. In DNA, the CDR3 is TGTGCCAGCAGCTCGACAGGTCTACCTGAAGCTTTCTTT. Encoded protein: CASSSTGLPEAFF.

In the case of this clone: Without the conserved terminal phenylalanine or tryptophan, this CDR3 likely stems from a read error. The DNA is left out, because the CDR3 cannot be placed on it with certainty; the CDR3 is given as TCRdb lists it. The rearrangement joins TRBV15 to TRBJ2-7; the D call of TRBD2 is as the table states it, not checked on the DNA. The CDR3 is 14 residues long, counting both termini. CDR1 is LNHNV and CDR2 is YYDKDF in the germline V gene (reference sequence). The CDR3 loop reads CATSRGLGLAGVRL.

The CDR3 here is CASSGGTSGAFETQYF. The CDR3 DNA is TGCGCCAGCAGCGGGGGGACTAGCGGGGCCTTTGAGACCCAGTACTTC. This chain uses TRBV5-1 with TRBJ2-5; 13 nucleotides match TRBD2. The CDR3 consists of 16 residues. Per germline, CDR1 SGHRS and CDR2 YFSETQ. The V and J ends lost 4 bases and 5 bases, in that order; junction bases with no gene match: 8.

V gene TRBV6-5 combines with J gene TRBJ2-7; D gene unclear. This CDR3 is 15 amino acids long. Deletions cut 0 bases from V and 4 bases from J, with 13 bases between. Germline CDR1 MNHEY, CDR2 SVGAGI. The CDR3 loop is CASSYSSAAGYEQYF. CDR3 bases: TGTGCCAGCAGTTACTCATCCGCCGCAGGTTACGAGCAGTACTTC.

The chain employs TRBV2 and TRBJ1-5, with 9 nucleotides matching TRBD1. Germline assignment: CDR1 SNHLY and CDR2 FYNNEI. The CDR3 consists of 14 residues. V gave up 6 bases and J gave up 9 bases; unmatched junction bases: 9. The CDR3 reads CASRLDRGYSPQHF. The CDR3 DNA reads TGTGCCAGCAGACTGGACAGGGGCTACTCGCCCCAGCATTTT.